A selection of T cell receptor beta chains follows, all from one sample in a study of blood T cell repertoires in COVID-19. Sequencing used immunoSEQ multiplex PCR; TCRdb keeps in-frame clones, though not all of them. The top ten hold about 2.7% of the sample, which has approximately 300,000 clones, around nine tenths seen once. Sequencing was carried out using PBMCs or T cells enriched from blood (not recorded which). Receptors were obtained from a woman younger than 35 who had recovered from COVID-19. Both conserved end residues are part of each CDR3. Fields, in order: clone size, D gene, J gene, V gene, CDR3 DNA, CDR3 protein. D genes are given only for firm matches. A row's size may be missing; if present it is once, few, many or a size class.

>few|.|TRBJ2-1|TRBV3-1/TRBV3-2
TGTGCCAGCAGCCAAGATCGGGGGTACAATGAGCAGTTCTTC
CASSQDRGYNEQFF
>few|.|TRBJ2-1|TRBV3-1/TRBV3-2
TGTGCCAGCAGCCAAGATCCCTCTTACAATGAGCAGTTCTTC
CASSQDPSYNEQFF
>.|.|TRBJ1-3|TRBV10-3
TGTGCCATCAGTGAGTCCCGGCGGAGCTCTGGAAACACCATATATTTT
CAISESRRSSGNTIYF
>.|TRBD1|TRBJ2-2|TRBV3-1/TRBV3-2
TGTGCCAGCAGCCAATTCAGGGGGTTGGACACCGGGGAGCTGTTTTTT
CASSQFRGLDTGELFF
>.|TRBD1|TRBJ2-1|TRBV6-5
TGTGCCAGCAGAACCGGGACAGGGGACAATGAGCAGTTCTTC
CASRTGTGDNEQFF
>once|TRBD2|TRBJ2-1|TRBV27
TGTGCCAGCAGTCGACTAGCGGGGGGGTACAATGAGCAGTTCTTC
CASSRLAGGYNEQFF
>once|.|TRBJ2-2|TRBV15
TGTGCCACCAGCAGAGATGCCGAGGATAACACCGGGGAGCTGTTTTTT
CATSRDAEDNTGELFF
>.|.|TRBJ2-5|TRBV14
TGTGCCAGCAGCCAAAACTACCGGGACACCAACCAAGAGACCCAGTACTTC
CASSQNYRDTNQETQYF
>.|.|TRBJ2-1|TRBV7-6
TGTGCCAGCAGCTTAGATAGCCGGGGAGGTAACAATGAGCAGTTCTTC
CASSLDSRGGNNEQFF
>.|TRBD1|TRBJ1-6|TRBV19
TGTGCCAGTAGTAGGGACAGAAACTCTAATTCACCCCTCCACTTT
CASSRDRNSNSPLHF
>.|TRBD1|TRBJ1-2|TRBV4-1
TGCGCCAGCAGCCAGCCCTACAGGGGAGCTAACTATGGCTACACCTTC
CASSQPYRGANYGYTF
>.|TRBD1|TRBJ2-2|TRBV9
TGTGCCAGCAGGAAGACAGGGGGTGTTTCCGGGGAGCTGTTTTTT
CASRKTGGVSGELFF
>.|TRBD1|TRBJ2-2|TRBV5-5
TGTGCCAGCAGCTTGGTGGGGGACAGGTTTAGGTTGACCGGGGAGCTGTTTTTT
CASSLVGDRFRLTGELFF
>.|.|TRBJ1-4|TRBV18
TGTGCCAGCTCACCCGAGGGGGCAACTAATGAAAAACTGTTTTTT
CASSPEGATNEKLFF
>.|TRBD1|TRBJ2-7|TRBV6-5
TGTGCCAGCAATCCAATTGGGACAGTTTCCTACGAGCAGTACTTC
CASNPIGTVSYEQYF
>once|.|TRBJ2-2|TRBV7-3
TGTGCCAGCAGCTTAAATGCGGGTACCGGGGAGCTGTTTTTT
CASSLNAGTGELFF
>.|TRBD1|TRBJ1-5|TRBV28
TGTGCCAGCAACAGGGGGGGGAATCAGCCCCAGCATTTT
CASNRGGNQPQHF
>once|TRBD1|TRBJ1-1|TRBV10-3
TGTGCCATCAGTGAAGGAGGGGGCCTAGTTGAAGCTTTCTTT
CAISEGGGLVEAFF
>.|.|TRBJ1-5|TRBV27
TGTGCCAGCAGCCAGGGCAATCAGCCCCAGCATTTT
CASSQGNQPQHF
>.|TRBD1|TRBJ2-1|TRBV11-1
TGTGCCAGCCGCGAGGGGGACAGGGTACATCGCGAGCAGTTCTTC
CASREGDRVHREQFF
>.|TRBD2|TRBJ2-1|TRBV3-1/TRBV3-2
TGTGCCAGCAGCACCCAGCGGGGGGCCTCCTACAATGAGCAGTTCTTC
CASSTQRGASYNEQFF
>.|.|TRBJ1-1|TRBV7-7
TGTGCCAGCAGCTTAGCGGGTCTAGTAGGGGCGGACACTGAAGCTTTCTTT
CASSLAGLVGADTEAFF
>.|TRBD1|TRBJ1-3|TRBV24-1
TGTGCCACCAACTACAGGGGGCGCTACACCATATATTTT
CATNYRGRYTIYF
>.|TRBD1|TRBJ1-2|TRBV19
TGTGCCAGTAGTAGGTTTCAGGGGGCTTCCTATGGCTACACCTTC
CASSRFQGASYGYTF
>.|TRBD1|TRBJ2-1|TRBV7-2
TGTGCCAGCAGCTTGCCCCCACAGGGGGTCTACAATGAGCAGTTCTTC
CASSLPPQGVYNEQFF
>once|.|TRBJ1-3|TRBV30
TGTGCCTGGAGTGTAGGCTCGGCGGTCTCTGGAAACACCATATATTTT
CAWSVGSAVSGNTIYF
>.|TRBD1|TRBJ2-1|TRBV5-1
TGCGCCAGCAGCTTGGAAGAGGGGGCGCTGGATGAGCAGTTCTTC
CASSLEEGALDEQFF
>.|TRBD1|TRBJ2-1|TRBV28
TGTGCCAGCAGTTTAATGGACAGGGGTTACAATGAGCAGTTCTTC
CASSLMDRGYNEQFF